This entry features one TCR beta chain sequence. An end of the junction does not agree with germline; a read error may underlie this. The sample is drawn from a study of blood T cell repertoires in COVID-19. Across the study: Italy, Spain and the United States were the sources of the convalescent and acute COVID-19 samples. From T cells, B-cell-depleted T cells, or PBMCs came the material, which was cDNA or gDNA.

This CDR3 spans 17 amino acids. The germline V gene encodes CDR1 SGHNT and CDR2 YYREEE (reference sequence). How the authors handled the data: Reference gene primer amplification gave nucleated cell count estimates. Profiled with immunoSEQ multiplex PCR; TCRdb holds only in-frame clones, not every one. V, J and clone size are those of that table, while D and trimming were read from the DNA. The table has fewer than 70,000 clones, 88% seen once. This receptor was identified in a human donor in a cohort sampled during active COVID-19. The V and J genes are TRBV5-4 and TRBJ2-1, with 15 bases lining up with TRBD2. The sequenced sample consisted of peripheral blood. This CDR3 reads CASSRTSGGASHNEQFF. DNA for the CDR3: TGTGCCAGCAGCAGGACTAGCGGGGGGGCCTCCCACAATGAGCAGTTCTTC. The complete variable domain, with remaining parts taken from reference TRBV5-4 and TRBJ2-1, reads ETGVTQSPTHLIKTRGQQVTLRCSSQSGHNTVSWYQQALGQGPQFIFQYYREEENGRGNFPPRFSGLQFPNYSSELNVNALELDDSALYLCASSRTSGGASHNEQFFGPGTRLTVL.